This TCR beta chain was documented in a study of OX40 agonist ivuxolimab in advanced cancers. Findings of the study overall: At 0.1 to 3.0 mg/kg and by week 6, CD4+ and CD8+ T cells in the blood had expanded clonally.

Individuals having autoimmune disease history or systemic immunosuppression were not enrolled. This CDR3 contains 15 residues. The V gene end was trimmed by 10 bases and the J gene end by 0 bases; junction bases not matched to a gene: 10. Looked up from germline, CDR1 is WNHNN and CDR2 is SYGVQD (reference sequence). TCRdb's table, derived via immunoSEQ multiplex PCR, lists solely in-frame clones and lacks some. The table lists about 95,000 clones, about 91% of them singletons, with about 0.31% in the top ten. For this clone: Its specificity is unknown.

V is TRBV10-1 and J is TRBJ2-3; 7 nucleotides align to TRBD1. This sequence was found in an adult with an advanced solid tumor such as melanoma, head and neck, liver or kidney cancer. Material: CD4+ or CD8+ T cells sorted from blood, obtained in a trial of the OX40 agonist ivuxolimab. The CDR3 DNA follows: TGCGCCAACCCGACAGGGAATGCTAGCACAGATACGCAGTATTTT. Translated: CANPTGNASTDTQYF.